This TCR beta chain originates from a study of metastatic and nonmetastatic thyroid tumors. Study-wide points: Malignant thyroid tumors reportedly had TCR beta diversity that was significantly higher than in benign nodules, in blood and tumor.

TCRdb redid the clone calls on the PCR reads using MiXCR. The sample shows more than 90,000 clones, roughly 13% of them seen only once. Prior to thyroid surgery, none of the patients had received any treatment. In its sample, this clone was seen many times. The target antigen is unknown. The sample comprised blood. This sequence originates from a female donor with papillary thyroid cancer or a benign thyroid nodule (not recorded which). Some clones in this sample may be carry-over from other donors' samples.

CDR3 region: CASSLEGGRVWYTQYF. CDR3 bases: TGTGCCAGCAGCTTAGAGGGCGGGAGGGTATGGTATACGCAGTATTTT. The chain recombines TRBV11-2 with TRBJ2-3; 9 bases align to TRBD2. This CDR3 region has 16 residues. Germline loops: CDR1 SGHAT, CDR2 FQNNGV. V shed 0 bases and J 7 bases; nucleotides not matched to a gene: 8.